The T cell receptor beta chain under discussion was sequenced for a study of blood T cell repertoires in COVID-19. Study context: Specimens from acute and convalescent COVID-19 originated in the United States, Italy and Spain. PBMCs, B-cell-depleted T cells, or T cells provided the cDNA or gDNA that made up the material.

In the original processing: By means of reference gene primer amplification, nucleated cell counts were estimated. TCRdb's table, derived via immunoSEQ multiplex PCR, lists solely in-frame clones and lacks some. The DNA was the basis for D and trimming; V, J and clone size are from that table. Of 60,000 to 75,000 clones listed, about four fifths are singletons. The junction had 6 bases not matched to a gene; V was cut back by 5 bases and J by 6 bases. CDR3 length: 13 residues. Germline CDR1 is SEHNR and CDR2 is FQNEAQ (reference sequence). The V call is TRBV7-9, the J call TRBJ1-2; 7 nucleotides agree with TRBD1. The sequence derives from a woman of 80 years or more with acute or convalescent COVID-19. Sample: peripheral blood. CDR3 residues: CASSRGQVNGYTF. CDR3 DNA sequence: TGTGCCAGCAGCCGAGGACAGGTTAATGGCTACACCTTC.